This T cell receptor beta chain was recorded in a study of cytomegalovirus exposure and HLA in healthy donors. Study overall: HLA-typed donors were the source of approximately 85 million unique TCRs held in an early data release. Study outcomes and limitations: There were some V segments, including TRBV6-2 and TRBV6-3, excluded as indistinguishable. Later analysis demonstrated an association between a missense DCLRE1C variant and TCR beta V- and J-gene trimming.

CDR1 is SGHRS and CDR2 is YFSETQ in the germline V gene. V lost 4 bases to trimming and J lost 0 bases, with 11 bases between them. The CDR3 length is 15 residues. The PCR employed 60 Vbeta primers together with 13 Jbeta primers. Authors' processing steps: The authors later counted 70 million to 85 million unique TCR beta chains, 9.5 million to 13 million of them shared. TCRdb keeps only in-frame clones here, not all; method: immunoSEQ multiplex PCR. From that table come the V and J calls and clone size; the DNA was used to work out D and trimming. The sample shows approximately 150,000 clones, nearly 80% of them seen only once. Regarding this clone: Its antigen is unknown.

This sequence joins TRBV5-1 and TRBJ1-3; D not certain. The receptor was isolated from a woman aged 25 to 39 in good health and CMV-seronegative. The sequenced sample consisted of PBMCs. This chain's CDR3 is CASSQQMSSGNTIYF. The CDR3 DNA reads TGCGCCAGCAGCCAACAGATGAGCTCTGGAAACACCATATATTTT.